Presented here are 5 T cell receptor beta chains from one specimen sequenced in a study of T cell responses to AZD1222 COVID-19 vaccine. The repertoire was sequenced with immunoSEQ multiplex PCR; TCRdb's copy has only in-frame clones and lacks some. The table has around 99,000 clones, 70% to 90% seen once. Sequenced material: peripheral blood, taken on day 0 of AZD1222 vaccination. These receptors were collected from an adult in good health.

This clone was picked up one time. Here the CDR3 DNA reads TGTGCCAGCACCGAGGGACCTAACTATGGCTACACCTTC. Translated, it gives CASTEGPNYGYTF. The V call is TRBV12-3 or TRBV12-4, the J call TRBJ1-2; possibly TRBD1 for D (5 bases). The CDR3 loop spans 13 amino acids. V shed 7 bases and J shed 0 bases, with 9 bases lying between them.

The chain uses TRBV4-1 and TRBJ2-7, with TRBD2 matching over 7 bases. The CDR3 is made up of 16 amino acids. Germline CDR1 MGHRA, CDR2 YSYEKL. Trimming at V came to 4 bases and at J to 0 bases, leaving 9 bases not matched to a gene. As DNA, the CDR3 is TGCGCCAGCAGCCGTCTCAGCGGGGAAAGCTCCTACGAGCAGTACTTC. This translates into CASSRLSGESSYEQYF.

J is TRBJ1-1 and V is TRBV25-1; D unclear. V shed 3 bases and J shed 6 bases, with 8 bases lying between them. The CDR3 spans 12 residues. Germline CDR1 MGHDK, CDR2 SYGVNS. The CDR3 region has the DNA TGTGCCAGCAGTGACACTAGGGCTGAAGCTTTCTTT. Amino acids: CASSDTRAEAFF.

V and J are TRBV13 and TRBJ2-7; 7 bases are a match to TRBD1. The CDR3 is made up of 15 amino acids. Trimming took 6 bases from V and 3 from J; bases not matched to a gene: 11. CDR1 and CDR2 (germline): PRHDT, FYEKMQ (reference sequence). As DNA, the CDR3 is TGTGCCAGCAGGCGTATGCAGGGGGTTTACTACGAGCAGTACTTC. Amino acid sequence: CASRRMQGVYYEQYF.

The genes are TRBV2 and TRBJ2-1, with no clear D. The CDR3 is 15 amino acids. The germline gives CDR1 SNHLY, CDR2 FYNNEI. V was cut by 1 base and J by 10 bases, with 17 bases left in between. The CDR3 DNA reads as TGTGCCAGCAGTGAAGAAGAGATCCCTCTAGGCGAGCAGTTCTTC. As protein: CASSEEEIPLGEQFF.